The 25 T cell receptor beta chains below were found in one sample sequenced in a study of blood T cell repertoires in COVID-19. Profiled with immunoSEQ multiplex PCR; TCRdb holds only in-frame clones, not every one. The sample has about 260,000 clones; approximately 92% are singletons. Sequenced material: PBMCs or T cells enriched from blood (not recorded which). All receptors derive from a woman aged 18 to 35 who had recovered from COVID-19.

The CDR3 reads CASSERGTSGGFISYEQYF. The CDR3 DNA follows: TGTGCCAGCAGCGAGAGAGGGACTAGCGGGGGGTTTATCTCCTACGAGCAGTACTTC. The chain carries TRBV27 and TRBJ2-7; 15 nucleotides agree with TRBD2. CDR3 size: 19 residues. Germline CDR1 reads MNHEY; CDR2 reads SMNVEV (reference sequence). V gave up 6 bases and J gave up 0 bases; unmatched junction bases: 12.

The chain employs TRBV7-8 and TRBJ1-6; 7 nucleotides line up with TRBD1. CDR1 SGHVS and CDR2 FQNEAQ come from the germline V gene. The V segment lost 2 bases and the J segment 7 bases; nucleotides outside the gene matches: 5. There are 15 residues in the CDR3. This chain's CDR3 is CASSLRGRGNSPLHF. CDR3 DNA sequence: TGTGCCAGCAGCTTAAGGGGGCGAGGGAATTCACCCCTCCACTTT.

This clone was detected only once. For the CDR3, the DNA is TGTGCCAGCAGCCACAAGGGGGACTATGGCTACACCTTC. This encodes CASSHKGDYGYTF. The V call is TRBV16, the J call TRBJ1-2, with D possibly TRBD1 on 6 matching bases. Germline V gene data show CDR1 as KGHSY and CDR2 as FQNENV. V gave up 3 bases and J gave up 3 bases, with 8 bases separating them. There are 13 residues in the CDR3.

The J gene is TRBJ1-1, the V gene TRBV12-3 or TRBV12-4, with 8 nucleotides matching TRBD1. After removal of 6 bases from V and 5 bases from J, the junction contained 5 bases not matched to a gene. The CDR3 runs to 13 residues. DNA of the CDR3: TGTGCCAGCAGACAGACAGGGGAAACTGAAGCTTTCTTT. It is translated as CASRQTGETEAFF.

The chain is built from TRBV9 and TRBJ1-1; D is unresolved. Per germline, CDR1 SGDLS and CDR2 YYNGEE. Deletions cut 4 bases from V and 1 base from J, with 17 bases between. The CDR3 consists of 16 residues. The CDR3 is CASSPDPRVRNTEAFF. The CDR3 DNA sequence: TGTGCCAGCAGCCCCGACCCTCGGGTTAGGAACACTGAAGCTTTCTTT.

This rearrangement joins TRBV1 to TRBJ2-5; TRBD2, the table's D call, was not compared with the DNA. TRBV1 is a listed pseudogene. The length of the CDR3 is 17 residues. CDR3 nucleotides: TGCACCAGCAGCCAAGATCAGGAGCGGGGGGAGGAAGAGACCCAGTACTTC. Encoded protein: CTSSQDQERGEEETQYF.

The chain employs TRBV7-9 and TRBJ2-2; tentatively, D is TRBD2 (6 bases). CDR1 is SEHNR and CDR2 is FQNEAQ in the germline V gene (reference sequence). V was shortened by 4 bases and J by 5 bases, with 11 bases between the two germline ends. The CDR3 contains 14 residues. This chain's CDR3 is CASSSSGRTGELFF. In DNA, the CDR3 is TGTGCCAGCAGCTCCAGCGGGCGGACCGGGGAGCTGTTTTTT.

This clone was detected once. The chain couples TRBV10-3 to TRBJ2-7; 8 positions match TRBD1. Trimming removed 4 bases from V and 0 bases from J; junction bases left unmatched: 5. Germline V gene data show CDR1 as ENHRY and CDR2 as SYGVKD. This CDR3 comprises 15 residues. The CDR3 spells CAISVGGTGSYEQYF. Written as DNA, the CDR3 is TGTGCCATCAGTGTAGGTGGGACAGGCTCCTACGAGCAGTACTTC.

The gene calls are TRBV21-1 and TRBJ1-2. TRBV21-1 is described as a pseudogene. This CDR3 is built from 19 residues. CDR3 sequence: CASSKDWAGGRETLYGYTF. The DNA of the CDR3 is TGTGCCAGCAGCAAAGATTGGGCTGGGGGGCGGGAGACCCTCTATGGCTACACCTTC.

This chain connects TRBV4-1 to TRBJ2-1; possible D gene TRBD2, 5 bases. Trimming took 0 bases from V and 11 from J, leaving 8 bases between them. The CDR3 consists of 12 residues. The germline CDR1 and CDR2 sequences are MGHRA and YSYEKL. CDR3 sequence: CASSQDRLQQFF. CDR3 in DNA: TGCGCCAGCAGCCAAGATCGACTACAGCAGTTCTTC.

The DNA of the CDR3 is TGCGCCAGCAGCTTCGGACAGGGCACCGGGGAGCTGTTTTTT. Translation gives CASSFGQGTGELFF. The chain uses TRBV5-1 and TRBJ2-2, with 8 bases lining up with TRBD1. The CDR3 runs to 14 residues. V lost 2 bases to trimming and J lost 4 bases; unmatched junction nucleotides: 1. Germline V gene lookup returns CDR1 SGHRS and CDR2 YFSETQ.

This chain connects TRBV7-3 to TRBJ1-1, with 8 positions matching TRBD1. The CDR3 has 13 amino acids. The germline V gene encodes CDR1 SGHTA and CDR2 FQGTGA. V dropped 5 bases and J dropped 6; count of bases not matched to a gene: 5. The CDR3 DNA sequence: TGTGCCAGCAGCATCGGACAGGGCTCTGAAGCTTTCTTT. Translation: CASSIGQGSEAFF.

CDR3 residues: CASSPRTSEGLGELFF. The CDR3 DNA reads as TGTGCCAGCAGCCCCCGGACTAGCGAGGGACTCGGGGAGCTGTTTTTT. The chain links TRBV7-6 to TRBJ2-2; 9 nucleotides match TRBD2. Germline V gene lookup returns CDR1 SGHVS and CDR2 FNYEAQ. The CDR3 has 16 residues. After removal of 5 bases from V and 7 bases from J, the junction contained 11 bases not matched to a gene.

This chain joins TRBV2 and TRBJ2-3; D remains ambiguous. The CDR3 spans 10 residues. Germline V lookup: CDR1 SNHLY, CDR2 FYNNEI. V lost 5 bases to trimming and J lost 8 bases, with 5 bases between them. This CDR3 reads CASSPLTQYF. The CDR3 DNA sequence: TGTGCCAGCAGTCCCCTTACGCAGTATTTT.

The V call is TRBV6-1, the J call TRBJ1-1, with a tentative D call TRBD1 (5 bases). CDR3 size: 15 residues. CDR1 is MNHNS, CDR2 SASEGT, per germline. Trimming pared 1 base from V and 4 bases from J, leaving 13 bases between. CDR3 nucleotides: TGTGCCAGCAGTGAAGAACGGGGGAGCGTCACTGAAGCTTTCTTT. Translated: CASSEERGSVTEAFF.

The rearrangement links TRBV9 to TRBJ2-7, with TRBD1 matching over 10 bases. Germline CDR1 is SGDLS and CDR2 is YYNGEE. The CDR3 covers 16 residues. Trimming at V came to 0 bases and at J to 3 bases, leaving 6 bases not matched to a gene. In DNA form, the CDR3 reads TGTGCCAGCAGCGTAGGAGGGACAGGGGTTGGCTACGAGCAGTACTTC. As protein: CASSVGGTGVGYEQYF.

The gene calls are TRBV19 and TRBJ2-2; 9 bases line up with TRBD2. Germline V gene lookup returns CDR1 LNHDA and CDR2 SQIVND (reference sequence). The CDR3 is 15 residues long. Losses at the gene ends were 5 bases for V and 2 bases for J; bases not matched to a gene: 3. The CDR3 nucleotides read TGTGCCAGTAGTGCTAGCGGGGCTAACACCGGGGAGCTGTTTTTT. Protein: CASSASGANTGELFF. Complete variable domain (other parts from reference TRBV19 and TRBJ2-2): DGGITQSPKYLFRKEGQNVTLSCEQNLNHDAMYWYRQDPGQGLRLIYYSQIVNDFQKGDIAEGYSVSREKKESFPLTVTSAQKNPTAFYLCASSASGANTGELFFGEGSRLTVL.

This clone was counted once. This chain connects TRBV6-5 to TRBJ1-1; D gene unclear. The length of the CDR3 is 14 residues. Germline V lookup: CDR1 MNHEY, CDR2 SVGAGI. Trimming removed 4 bases from V and 0 bases from J, with 9 bases in between. CDR3: CASSWGDLNTEAFF. The CDR3 DNA reads as TGTGCCAGCAGTTGGGGAGATTTGAACACTGAAGCTTTCTTT.

The chain uses TRBV13 and TRBJ2-1, with TRBD2 matching over 10 bases. The V segment lost 4 bases and the J segment 4 bases; nucleotides outside the gene matches: 4. Germline V gives CDR1 PRHDT, CDR2 FYEKMQ (reference sequence). CDR3 length: 15 amino acids. This chain's CDR3 is CASSYSGGGYNEQFF. The DNA for the CDR3 is TGTGCCAGCAGCTACAGCGGGGGGGGATACAATGAGCAGTTCTTC.

This rearrangement joins TRBV2 to TRBJ2-3, with a tentative D call TRBD2 (5 bases). There are 14 residues in the CDR3. Trimming cost V 5 bases and J 5 bases, with 14 bases left between them. Germline CDR1 and CDR2: SNHLY and FYNNEI. The CDR3 region has the DNA TGTGCCAGCAGTCTAGCAAGGACGATAGATACGCAGTATTTT. This translates into CASSLARTIDTQYF.

V is TRBV27 and J is TRBJ2-6; the D gene is possibly TRBD1 (6 bases). The ends were cut back, 5 bases at V and 0 bases at J, with 8 bases in the middle. The CDR3 totals 15 residues. Germline CDR1 MNHEY, CDR2 SMNVEV (reference sequence). CDR3 sequence: CASSPRGSGANVLTF. The CDR3 bases are TGTGCCAGCAGTCCCAGGGGCTCTGGGGCCAACGTCCTGACTTTC.

The chain uses TRBV28 and TRBJ1-3; TRBD1 aligns across 7 bases. The germline CDR1 and CDR2 sequences are MDHEN and SYDVKM. Trimming cost V 4 bases and J 5 bases; bases outside gene matches: 11. The CDR3 is 16 amino acids. CDR3 region: CASSSTGWRARNTIYF. The DNA for the CDR3 is TGTGCCAGCAGTTCGACAGGGTGGAGGGCTAGAAACACCATATATTTT. Based on the CDR3 plus reference TRBV28 and TRBJ1-3, the full variable domain is DVKVTQSSRYLVKRTGEKVFLECVQDMDHENMFWYRQDPGLGLRLIYFSYDVKMKEKGDIPEGYSVSREKKERFSLILESASTNQTSMYLCASSSTGWRARNTIYFGEGSWLTVV.

This clone has a single count. The J gene is TRBJ1-6, the V gene TRBV27; the D gene is possibly TRBD1 (6 bases). CDR1 is MNHEY and CDR2 is SMNVEV in the germline V gene (reference sequence). The CDR3 has 16 residues. Trimming cost V 5 bases and J 2 bases, with 13 bases left between them. CDR3 sequence: CASSLGTKTYNSPLHF. DNA of the CDR3: TGTGCCAGCAGTCTGGGGACAAAGACCTATAATTCACCCCTCCACTTT.

The rearrangement links TRBV6-5 to TRBJ1-1, with TRBD1 matching 9 bases. The CDR3 is 14 amino acids. Per the germline V gene, CDR1 is MNHEY and CDR2 is SVGAGI. Trimming removed 6 bases from V and 1 base from J; junction bases left unmatched: 3. CDR3 sequence (DNA): TGTGCCAGCAGCGACAGGGGGGGGAACACTGAAGCTTTCTTT. Translated, it gives CASSDRGGNTEAFF.

The chain employs TRBV19 and TRBJ1-5; 7 bases fit TRBD1. The CDR3 covers 13 residues. V gave up 5 bases and J gave up 6 bases; unmatched junction bases: 4. CDR1 is LNHDA, CDR2 SQIVND, per germline (reference sequence). The CDR3: CASSRQGAQPQHF. CDR3 nucleotide sequence: TGTGCCAGTAGTCGACAGGGTGCTCAGCCCCAGCATTTT.